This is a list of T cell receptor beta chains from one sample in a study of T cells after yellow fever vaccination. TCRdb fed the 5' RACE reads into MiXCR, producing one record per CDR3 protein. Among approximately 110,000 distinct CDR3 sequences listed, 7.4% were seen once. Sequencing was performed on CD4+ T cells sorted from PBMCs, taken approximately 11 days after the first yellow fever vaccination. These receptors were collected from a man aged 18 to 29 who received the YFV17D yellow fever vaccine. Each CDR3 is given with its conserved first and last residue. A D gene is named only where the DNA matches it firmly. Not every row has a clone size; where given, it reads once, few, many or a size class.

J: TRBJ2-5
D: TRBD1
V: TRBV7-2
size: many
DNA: TGTGCCAGCAGCTCCACAGGGGGCGAGACCCAGTACTTC
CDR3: CASSSTGGETQYF

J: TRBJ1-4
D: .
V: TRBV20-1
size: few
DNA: TGCAGTGCTACACTACATGCCGGTGGTGAAAAACTGTTTTTT
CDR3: CSATLHAGGEKLFF

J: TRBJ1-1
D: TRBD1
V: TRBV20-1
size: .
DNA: TGCAGTGCTCAAGGGGGCGGGTGGACTGAAGCTTTCTTT
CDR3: CSAQGGGWTEAFF

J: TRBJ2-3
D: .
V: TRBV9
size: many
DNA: TGTGCCAGCAGCGGATCAATGGGTACGCAGTATTTT
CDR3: CASSGSMGTQYF

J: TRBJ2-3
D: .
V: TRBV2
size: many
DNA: TGTGCCAGCAGTGAAGCATGGCGGATCGGCACAGATACGCAGTATTTT
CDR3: CASSEAWRIGTDTQYF

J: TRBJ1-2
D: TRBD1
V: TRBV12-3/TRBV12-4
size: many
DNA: TGTGCCAGCAGTCGGGGGGACAGCGGTTGGTATGGCTACACCTTC
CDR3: CASSRGDSGWYGYTF

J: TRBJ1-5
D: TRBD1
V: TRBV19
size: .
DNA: TGTGCCAGTAGCCCCAGGGACAGGGTCAATCAGCCCCAGCATTTT
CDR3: CASSPRDRVNQPQHF

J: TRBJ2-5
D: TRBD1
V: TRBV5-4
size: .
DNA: TGTGCCAGCAGCTCCGGACAGGTGGAGACCCAGTACTTC
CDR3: CASSSGQVETQYF

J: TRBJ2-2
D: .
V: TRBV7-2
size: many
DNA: TGTGCCAGCAGCTTGTGGGGTCTAGCAGCGAACACCGGGGAGCTGTTTTTT
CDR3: CASSLWGLAANTGELFF

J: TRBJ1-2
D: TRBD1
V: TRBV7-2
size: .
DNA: TGTGGCAGCAGCTTAGGGGGCCGGGACAGGGCCTATGGCTACACCTTC
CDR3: CGSSLGGRDRAYGYTF

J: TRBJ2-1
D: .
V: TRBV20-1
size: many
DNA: TGCAGTGTCGGGACAAATCCCTACAATGAGCAGTTCTTC
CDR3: CSVGTNPYNEQFF

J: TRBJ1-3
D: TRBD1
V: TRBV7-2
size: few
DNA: TGTGCCAGCGCCTCGACAGGGGCGGTCGGAAACACCATATATTTT
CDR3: CASASTGAVGNTIYF

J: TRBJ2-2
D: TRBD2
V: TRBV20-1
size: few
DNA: TGCAGTGCTAATAGCGGGGGAGGCACCGGGGAGCTGTTTTTT
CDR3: CSANSGGGTGELFF

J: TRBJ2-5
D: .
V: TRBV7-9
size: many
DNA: TGTGCCAGCAGCTTCCAGGGGGGCCAAGAGACCCAGTACTTC
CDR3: CASSFQGGQETQYF

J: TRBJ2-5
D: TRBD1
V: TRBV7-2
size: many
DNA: TGTGCCAGCAGCTCGACAGGGTCCCAAGAGACCCAGTACTTC
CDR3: CASSSTGSQETQYF

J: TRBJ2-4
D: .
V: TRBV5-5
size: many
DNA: TGTGCCAGCAGCTTGGGGTCGAGGGTATTTCAGGCCAAAAACATTCAGTACTTC
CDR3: CASSLGSRVFQAKNIQYF

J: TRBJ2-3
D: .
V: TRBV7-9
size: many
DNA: TGTGCCAGCAGCCCGTACGGGGCCTACGTAGATACGCAGTATTTT
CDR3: CASSPYGAYVDTQYF

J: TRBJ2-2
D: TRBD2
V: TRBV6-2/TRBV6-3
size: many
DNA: TGTGCCAGCAGTCGAAGACTAGCGGGGGGCCAGAACACCGGGGAGCTGTTTTTT
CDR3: CASSRRLAGGQNTGELFF

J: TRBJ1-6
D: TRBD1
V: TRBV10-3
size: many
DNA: TGTGCCATCAGTGAGTCAATTCCGGGACAGGGGTATTCGACCCTCCACTTT
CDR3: CAISESIPGQGYSTLHF

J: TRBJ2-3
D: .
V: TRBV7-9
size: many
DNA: TGTGCCAGCAGCAATCATGGGGGAGATACGCAGTATTTT
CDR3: CASSNHGGDTQYF

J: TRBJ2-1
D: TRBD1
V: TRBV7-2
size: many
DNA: TGTGCCAGCAGCTCCCCAACAGGGGGCTTGTCCTACAATGAGCAGTTCTTC
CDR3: CASSSPTGGLSYNEQFF

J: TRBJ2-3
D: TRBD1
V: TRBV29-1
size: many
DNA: TGCAGCGTTCAGGTTCCACAGGGGGCCGTAGATACGCAGTATTTT
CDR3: CSVQVPQGAVDTQYF

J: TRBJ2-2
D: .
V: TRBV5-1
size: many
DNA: TGCGCCAGCAGCTTGGCGGTAGCGCCCACCGGGGAGCTGTTTTTT
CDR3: CASSLAVAPTGELFF

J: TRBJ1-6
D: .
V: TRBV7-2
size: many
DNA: TGTGCCAGCAGTTATCTTCCCAGGGGTGGGGTTTCACCCCTCCACTTT
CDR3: CASSYLPRGGVSPLHF

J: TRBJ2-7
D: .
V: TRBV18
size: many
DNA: TGTGCCAGCTCACCCACCGAGGGTCTTAGGTACGAGCAGTACTTC
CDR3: CASSPTEGLRYEQYF

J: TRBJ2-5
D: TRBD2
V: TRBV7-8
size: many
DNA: TGTGCCAGCAGGCTAGCGGGGCAAGAGACCCAGTACTTC
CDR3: CASRLAGQETQYF

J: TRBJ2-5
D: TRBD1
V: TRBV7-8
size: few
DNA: TGTGCCAGCAGCTTGGGACAGGGCATTTTTGAGACCCAGTACTTC
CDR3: CASSLGQGIFETQYF

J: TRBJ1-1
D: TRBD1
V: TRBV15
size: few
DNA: TGTGCCACCAGCAGACGGGACAGCTCGAACACTGAAGCTTTCTTT
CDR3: CATSRRDSSNTEAFF

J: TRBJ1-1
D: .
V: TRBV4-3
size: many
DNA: TGCGCCAGCAGCCAAGATCGTAATGGGAACACTGAAGCTTTCTTT
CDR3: CASSQDRNGNTEAFF

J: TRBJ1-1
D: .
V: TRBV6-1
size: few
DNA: TGTGCCAGCAGTGAAGCCCGACAGAGTAAAAACACTGAAGCTTTCTTT
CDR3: CASSEARQSKNTEAFF

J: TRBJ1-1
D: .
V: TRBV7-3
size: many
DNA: TGTGCCAGCAGCCCAACCGGACGGATGAACACTGAAGCTTTCTTT
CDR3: CASSPTGRMNTEAFF

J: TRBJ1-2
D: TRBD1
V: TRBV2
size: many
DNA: TGTGCCAGCAGCCCTAGGGGGACAGTTGGCTACACCTTC
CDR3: CASSPRGTVGYTF

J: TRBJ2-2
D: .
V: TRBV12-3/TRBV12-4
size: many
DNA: TGTGCCAGCAGCCGTACACCGACCGGGGAGCTGTTTTTT
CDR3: CASSRTPTGELFF

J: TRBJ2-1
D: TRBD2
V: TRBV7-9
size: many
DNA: TGTGCCAGCAGCTTCCGCGGGGGGCCCTACAATGAGCAGTTCTTC
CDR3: CASSFRGGPYNEQFF

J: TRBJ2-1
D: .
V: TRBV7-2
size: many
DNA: TGTGCCAGCAACCCGGGAACGGGGGAGCAGTTCTTC
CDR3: CASNPGTGEQFF

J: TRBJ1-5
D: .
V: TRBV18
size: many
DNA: TGTGCCAGCTCACCAGGGGCAGAGTATAATCAGCCCCAGCATTTT
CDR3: CASSPGAEYNQPQHF

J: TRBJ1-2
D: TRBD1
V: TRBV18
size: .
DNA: TGTGCCAGCTCACCCCGACCGACAGGGACAAGCTATGGCTACACCTTC
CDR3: CASSPRPTGTSYGYTF

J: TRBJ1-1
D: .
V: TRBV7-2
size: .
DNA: TGTGCCAGCAGGCCCTTTCTAGGACACCCGTTAACTGAAGCTTTCTTT
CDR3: CASRPFLGHPLTEAFF

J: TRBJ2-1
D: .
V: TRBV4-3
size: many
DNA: TGCGCCAGCAGCCAAGTTGGGTTCTCCTACAATGAGCAGTTCTTC
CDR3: CASSQVGFSYNEQFF

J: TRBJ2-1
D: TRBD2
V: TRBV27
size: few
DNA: TGTGCCAGCAGTTTACATGCTTTGGCTAGCGGAATTTACAATGAGCAGTTCTTC
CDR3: CASSLHALASGIYNEQFF

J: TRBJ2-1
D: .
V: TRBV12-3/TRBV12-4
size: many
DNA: TGTGCCAGCAGTTTCCTAGGGAACAATGAGCAGTTCTTC
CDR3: CASSFLGNNEQFF

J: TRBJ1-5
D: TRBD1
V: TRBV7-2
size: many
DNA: TGTGCCAGCAGCTTAGCGTGGACAGGACTTGGGAGCAATCAGCCCCAGCATTTT
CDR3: CASSLAWTGLGSNQPQHF

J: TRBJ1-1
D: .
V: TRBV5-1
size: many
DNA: TGCGCCAGCAGAGAACAGTCTGAAGCTTTCTTT
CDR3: CASREQSEAFF

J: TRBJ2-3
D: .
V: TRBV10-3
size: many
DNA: TGTGCCATCAGTCTACAGGATTCAGATACGCAGTATTTT
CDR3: CAISLQDSDTQYF

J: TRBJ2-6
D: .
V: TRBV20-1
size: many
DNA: TGCAGTGCTTCAAACTCGGGGGCCAACGTCCTGACTTTC
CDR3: CSASNSGANVLTF

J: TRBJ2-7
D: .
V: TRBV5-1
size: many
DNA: TGCGCCAGCAGCTTGCGTCCCGTCTCCTACGAGCAGTACTTC
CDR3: CASSLRPVSYEQYF

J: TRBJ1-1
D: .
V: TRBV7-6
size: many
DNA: TGTGCCAGCAGCCACGGACAGACCCTCAACACTGAAGCTTTCTTT
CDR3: CASSHGQTLNTEAFF

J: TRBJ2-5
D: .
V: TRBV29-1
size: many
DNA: TGCAGCGTTGTTCCGGGGGAGACCCAGTACTTC
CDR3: CSVVPGETQYF

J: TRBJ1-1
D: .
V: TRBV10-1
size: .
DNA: TGCGCCAGCAGTGAGGCCGGGGAAGGGAACACTGAAGCTTTCTTT
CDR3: CASSEAGEGNTEAFF

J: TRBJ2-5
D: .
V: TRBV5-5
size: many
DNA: TGTGCCAGCAGCTTATCTCCCAGCGGGGAGACCCAGTACTTC
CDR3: CASSLSPSGETQYF

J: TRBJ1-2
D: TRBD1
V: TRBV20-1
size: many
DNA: TGCAGTGCCGCCACAGGGGACTATGGCTACACCTTC
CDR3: CSAATGDYGYTF

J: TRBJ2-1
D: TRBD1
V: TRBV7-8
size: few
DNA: TGTGCCAGCAGCCGCCGGGACAGGGGTAGGGATGAGCAGTTCTTC
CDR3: CASSRRDRGRDEQFF

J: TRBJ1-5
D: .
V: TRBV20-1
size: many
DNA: TGCAGTGCTCTGGGGGGGGATCAGCCCCAGCATTTT
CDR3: CSALGGDQPQHF

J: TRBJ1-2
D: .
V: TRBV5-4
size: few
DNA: TGTGCCAGCACCTCAGCAAAGGGGAACTATGGCTACACCTTC
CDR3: CASTSAKGNYGYTF

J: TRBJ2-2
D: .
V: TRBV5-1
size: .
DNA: TGCGCCAGCAGCTTGGCCCGGGACACTAGCACCGGGGAGCTGTTTTTT
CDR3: CASSLARDTSTGELFF